This entry lists 21 T cell receptor beta chains sequenced from one sample in a study of molecular identifiers for immune sequencing clone quantification. MiXCR, run by TCRdb on the PCR reads, gives a single entry per CDR3 protein. The sample contains 79,000 or so distinct CDR3 sequences, around 25% of which appear only once. The material sequenced was naive CD8+ T cells from blood, with Jurkat cell RNA spiked in. The subset is: FACS-sorted CD8+CD4-CCR7+CD45RA+ naive T cells. All receptors derive from a human donor in good health. Some libraries in this study had Jurkat cell RNA spiked in.

This clonotype was counted ten times or more. The chain couples TRBV7-9 to TRBJ2-1, with TRBD1 matching over 9 bases. V lost 2 bases and J lost 5; bases outside the gene matches: 4. The V gene's germline CDR1 is SEHNR and CDR2 FQNEAQ (reference sequence). The CDR3 length is 15 residues. In nucleotides, the CDR3 is TGTGCCAGCAGCTTATGGGACAGGGCTCACAATGAGCAGTTCTTC. The encoded protein is CASSLWDRAHNEQFF.

This clonotype was detected a few times. This chain uses TRBV4-3 with TRBJ2-7; 8 bases map to TRBD1. The CDR3 covers 14 residues. V lost 3 bases, J lost 3 bases, and 4 bases stayed unmatched. Germline loops: CDR1 LGHNA, CDR2 YSLEER. The CDR3 loop is CASSQDRVGYEQYF. CDR3 DNA: TGCGCCAGCAGCCAGGACAGGGTGGGCTACGAGCAGTACTTC.

This clonotype was recorded many times. The chain is built from TRBV5-6 and TRBJ2-7, with 11 positions matching TRBD1. V gave up 2 bases and J gave up 7 bases; unmatched junction bases: 5. Per the germline V gene, CDR1 is SGHDT and CDR2 is YYEEEE. The length of the CDR3 is 14 residues. The chain's CDR3 is CASSFGQGAREQYF. The CDR3 nucleotides read TGTGCCAGCAGCTTCGGACAGGGGGCCCGTGAGCAGTACTTC.

There are many counts of this clonotype. This rearrangement joins TRBV7-2 to TRBJ2-7; TRBD2 matches 7 bases. The CDR3 extends over 13 amino acids. J gave up 6 bases and V 0 bases, and 2 bases lay outside the gene matches. Germline V gene lookup returns CDR1 SGHTA and CDR2 FQGNSA. CDR3 sequence: CASSLALAAEQYF. As DNA, the CDR3 is TGTGCCAGCAGCTTAGCGCTAGCGGCCGAGCAGTACTTC.

Notes on this clonotype: One end of the junction does not line up with germline, which may come from a read error. J is TRBJ1-5 and V is TRBV6-2 or TRBV6-3; the match to TRBD1 covers 7 bases. The germline CDR1 and CDR2 sequences are MNHEY and SVGEGT. This CDR3 has 13 residues. CDR3 region: CASNQGGDQSQHF. The CDR3 DNA reads TGTGCCAGCAACCAGGGGGGGGATCAGTCCCAGCATTTT.

About this clonotype: Being one base from a much bigger clone, this may be a read error. The conserved phenylalanine or tryptophan is not found at the CDR3 terminus, so this likely reflects a read error. The chain joins TRBV12-3 or TRBV12-4 to TRBJ2-3; no definite D call. This CDR3 is 13 amino acids long. The germline V and J ends were trimmed by 2 bases and 3 bases, with 6 bases remaining between them. The CDR3 DNA is TGTGCCAGCAGTTTAAGCGAGACAGATACGCAGTATCTT. This sequence encodes CASSLSETDTQYL.

This clonotype occurred many times. The V and J genes are TRBV19 and TRBJ1-1, with TRBD1 matching 9 bases. Per the germline V gene, CDR1 is LNHDA and CDR2 is SQIVND (reference sequence). V was pared by 4 bases and J by 4 bases, with 4 bases of the junction left unmatched. The CDR3 runs 14 residues. As DNA, the CDR3 is TGTGCCAGTAGTAGCGGGACAGGGCCCACTGAAGCTTTCTTT. It codes for CASSSGTGPTEAFF.

This clonotype was seen at least ten times. The chain employs TRBV15 and TRBJ2-3; 11 bases map to TRBD2. Germline loops: CDR1 LNHNV, CDR2 YYDKDF (reference sequence). V lost 5 bases, J lost 4 bases, and 11 bases stayed unmatched. The CDR3 has 17 residues. In DNA, the CDR3 is TGTGCCACCAGCGGAATAACTAGCGGGAGTTTTGCAGATACGCAGTATTTT. It yields the protein CATSGITSGSFADTQYF.

The CDR3 nucleotides read TGTGCCAGCAGCTTTTACTCACTCTTGGGTGACTCCTACAATGAGCAGTTCTTC. This gives the protein CASSFYSLLGDSYNEQFF. The chain has TRBV11-2 and TRBJ2-1; D gene ambiguous. The germline CDR1 and CDR2 sequences are SGHAT and FQNNGV. This CDR3 is 18 amino acids long. Trimming removed 3 bases at V and 0 bases at J, with 18 bases between.

Of note for this clonotype: A read error may account for a junction end that differs from germline. The CDR3 region is CSARGGTGEGNSYEQYF. The CDR3 DNA reads TGCAGTGCAAGAGGGGGGACAGGGGAGGGGAACTCCTACGAGCAGTACTTC. This chain links TRBV20-1 with TRBJ2-7, with TRBD1 matching 10 bases. Germline V gene lookup returns CDR1 DFQATT and CDR2 SNEGSKA (reference sequence). The CDR3 has 17 residues.

The chain joins TRBV5-3 to TRBJ1-5; possibly TRBD1 for D (5 bases). TRBV5-3 is recorded as an ORF, its role being uncertain. The CDR3 totals 16 residues. Trimming stripped 8 bases from V and 0 bases from J, with 18 bases between. The chain's CDR3 is CASTDAREYSNQPQHF. CDR3 DNA sequence: TGTGCCAGCACCGATGCCAGGGAATATAGCAATCAGCCCCAGCATTTT.

The chain carries TRBV4-2 and TRBJ2-7, with 10 nucleotides matching TRBD1. V trimming: 3 bases; J trimming: 4 bases; junction bases outside the gene matches: 15. CDR1 and CDR2 from the germline V gene are LGHNA and YNFKEQ. The CDR3 totals 18 residues. CDR3 DNA: TGTGCCAGCAGCCAGGGGGACAGGGGTTATTCTTTCGTTTACGAGCAGTACTTC. This translates into CASSQGDRGYSFVYEQYF.

The chain employs TRBV6-5 and TRBJ2-1; 7 bases match TRBD1. CDR3 size: 14 residues. J was trimmed by 4 bases and V by 2 bases; bases with no gene match: 2. Germline CDR1 MNHEY, CDR2 SVGAGI. CDR3: CASSYDRDYNEQFF. The CDR3 region has the DNA TGTGCCAGCAGTTACGACAGGGATTACAATGAGCAGTTCTTC.

This clonotype was seen ten or more times. The chain carries TRBV7-2 and TRBJ2-5; D is uncertain. V was trimmed by 5 bases and J by 0 bases, leaving 10 bases between them. Germline lookup yields CDR1 SGHTA and CDR2 FQGNSA. The CDR3 consists of 14 residues. The chain's CDR3 is CASSKTVYQETQYF. The DNA for the CDR3 is TGTGCCAGCAGCAAAACAGTATACCAAGAGACCCAGTACTTC.

Comment on this clonotype: This sequence may be a read error, since a much larger clone differs from it by one base. V usage is TRBV28 and J usage is TRBJ1-4; 7 bases agree with TRBD1. The CDR3 spans 13 residues. Germline V gene lookup returns CDR1 MDHEN and CDR2 SYDVKM. The CDR3 DNA is TGTGCCAGCAGTTCAACAGGGGAGGAAAAAATGTTTTTT. Protein: CASSSTGEEKMFF.

Concerning this clonotype itself: A junction end diverges from the germline sequence, so it may reflect a read error. The CDR3 here is CAISEYSNQPKHF. CDR3 DNA sequence: TGTGCCATCAGTGAGTATAGCAATCAGCCCAAGCATTTT. V gene TRBV10-3 combines with J gene TRBJ1-5; D is unresolved. Per the germline V gene, CDR1 is ENHRY and CDR2 is SYGVKD. The CDR3 loop spans 13 amino acids.

Concerning this clonotype itself: A much larger clone lies a single base off, so this may be a read error. The chain recombines TRBV7-9 with TRBJ1-1; D possibly corresponds to TRBD1 (5 bases). CDR3 length equals 12 residues. Germline V gene sequence: CDR1 SEHNR, CDR2 FQNEAQ (reference sequence). The CDR3 reads CASSSDPQEALF. Written as DNA, the CDR3 is TGTGCCAGCAGCTCCGACCCACAGGAAGCTCTCTTT.

The chain recombines TRBV20-1 with TRBJ2-1; possibly TRBD2 for D (5 bases). The V end lost 3 bases, the J end lost 0 bases, and 15 bases lay between the germline ends. Germline CDR1 DFQATT, CDR2 SNEGSKA (reference sequence). This CDR3 has 16 amino acids. The CDR3 bases are TGCAGTGCTAGCTTTTTTCCGGGGAGCTCCTACAATGAGCAGTTCTTC. Residues: CSASFFPGSSYNEQFF.

This clonotype appeared many times. The V gene is TRBV20-1, the J gene TRBJ2-7; perhaps TRBD1 as D (6 bases). Germline V gene lookup returns CDR1 DFQATT and CDR2 SNEGSKA (reference sequence). CDR3 length: 13 amino acids. Trimming shortened V by 3 bases and J by 3 bases, and 12 bases separated the two germline ends. The DNA for the CDR3 is TGCAGTGCTAGTTGGGACACCGACTACGAGCAGTACTTC. It is translated as CSASWDTDYEQYF.

Regarding this clonotype: Just one base apart from a much larger clone, this may be a read error. Lacking the conserved final phenylalanine or tryptophan, this CDR3 likely reflects a read error. This chain joins TRBV7-9 and TRBJ2-7; D may match TRBD1 or TRBD2 (5 bases each). V lost 4 bases and J 0 bases, leaving 13 bases between the germline ends. The CDR3 length is 15 residues. Per germline, CDR1 SEHNR and CDR2 FQNEAQ (reference sequence). DNA of the CDR3: TGTGCCAGCAGCTCCCGGGACCAATCCTCCTACGAGCAGTACTCC. Residues: CASSSRDQSSYEQYS.

Comment on this clonotype: A read error may explain this, as a much larger clone is one base away. The chain joins TRBV5-3 to TRBJ1-1; tentative D call: TRBD1 (6 bases). TRBV5-3 is an ORF, and what it does is uncertain. This CDR3 has 18 amino acids. CDR3 bases: TGTGCCAGCAGCTTGGGGGAATTACAGGGTTGGAAGGGCGCTGAAGCTTTCTTT. Its translation: CASSLGELQGWKGAEAFF.